A selection of T cell receptor beta chains follows, all from one sample in a study of blood T cells in healthy people across ages. TCRdb reanalysed the 5' RACE reads using MiXCR and keeps one entry per CDR3 protein. The data contain over 500,000 distinct CDR3 sequences, about 50% of them singletons. Sequenced: blood. These TCRs come from an elderly woman in good health. Each CDR3 is given with its conserved first and last residue. The D gene is left open where the match is weak. Size values are once, few and many counts, or a class for expanded clones, and some rows have none.

cdr3_length	v_call	j_call	clone_size	d_call	cdr3_nt	cdr3_aa
14	TRBV5-6	TRBJ2-1	many	.	TGTGCCAGCAGCTTGAACAGGGTGTACAATGAGCAGTTCTTC	CASSLNRVYNEQFF
13	TRBV2	TRBJ2-2	.	.	TGTGCCAGCAGGATTCAGGGTTTCGGGGAGCTGTTTTTT	CASRIQGFGELFF
12	TRBV3-1	TRBJ1-4	.	.	TGTGCCAGCAGCCGGGTGGGTGAAAAACTGTTTTTT	CASSRVGEKLFF
15	TRBV11-2	TRBJ2-2	few	.	TGTGCCAGCAGCTTAGCATCTACCTCCACCGGGGAGCTGTTTTTT	CASSLASTSTGELFF
15	TRBV29-1	TRBJ2-3	.	TRBD2	TGCAGCGCCTATAGCGGGAGGGGCAGCACAGATACGCAGTATTTT	CSAYSGRGSTDTQYF
14	TRBV12-3/TRBV12-4	TRBJ2-7	many	.	TGTGCCAGCAGGCCCGGCCTACACTCCTACGAGCAGTACTTC	CASRPGLHSYEQYF
14	TRBV3-1	TRBJ2-2	.	.	TGTGCCAGCAGCCAAGATATCGGCTTCGGGGAGCTGTTTTTT	CASSQDIGFGELFF
10	TRBV29-1	TRBJ2-4	.	.	TGCAGCTCGGGCCTAGAGACCCGGTACTTC	CSSGLETRYF
14	TRBV21-1	TRBJ2-5	few	.	TGTGCCAGCAGCAGAAACAGGGGAAAGGAGACCCAGTACTTC	CASSRNRGKETQYF
13	TRBV7-2	TRBJ2-3	.	.	TGTGCCAGCAGCGTTTGGGGGCCAGATACGCAGTATTTT	CASSVWGPDTQYF
15	TRBV20-1	TRBJ1-6	few	.	TGCAGTGCTAGCCCAGCGGGTCGGAGGAATTCACCCCTCCACTTT	CSASPAGRRNSPLHF
14	TRBV6-6	TRBJ2-7	.	.	TGTGCCAGCAGTTACAAGGAGGACTCCTACGAGCAGTACTTC	CASSYKEDSYEQYF
12	TRBV2	TRBJ2-5	many	.	TGTGCCAGCACCGTGGACTTTCTTTGGCAGTACTTC	CASTVDFLWQYF
13	TRBV5-1	TRBJ1-2	many	.	TGCGCCAGCACACCAGAAGGGGTTGGTGGCTACACCTTC	CASTPEGVGGYTF
17	TRBV6-1	TRBJ2-7	.	TRBD2	TGTGCCAGCAGTGAGAGACTAGCGGGGGGCAGCTCCTACGAGCAGTACTTC	CASSERLAGGSSYEQYF
15	TRBV20-1	TRBJ2-1	few	TRBD2	TGCAGTGCTAGGGGGACTAGCGGGAAATACAATGAGCAGTTCTTC	CSARGTSGKYNEQFF
14	TRBV5-1	TRBJ2-1	many	TRBD2	TGCGCCAGCAGCACCGGGACTAGGGGCGATGAGCAGTTCTTC	CASSTGTRGDEQFF
15	TRBV28	TRBJ2-3	many	TRBD2	TGTGCCAGCAGTCCATCGGGGGGGCGTCCAGATACGCAGTATTTT	CASSPSGGRPDTQYF
11	TRBV6-2/TRBV6-3	TRBJ2-1	.	.	TGTGCCAGCAGTGACACAAGTCAGCAGTTCTTC	CASSDTSQQFF
14	TRBV7-3	TRBJ1-6	.	.	TGTGCCAGCAGCGTGGACGGACTTAATTCACCCCTCCACTTT	CASSVDGLNSPLHF
15	TRBV5-1	TRBJ1-1	few	.	TGCGCCAGCAGCCCCCAGGGAGCCGGGGAGACTGAAGCTTTCTTT	CASSPQGAGETEAFF
15	TRBV27	TRBJ2-4	few	.	TGTGCCAGCAGTTGGGCGGGGACCCCCTACAATGAGCAGTACTTC	CASSWAGTPYNEQYF
15	TRBV20-1	TRBJ2-5	.	.	TGCAGTGCTAGAGAAGGGTCCGGGGCCCAAGAGATCCAGTACTTC	CSAREGSGAQEIQYF
11	TRBV3-1	TRBJ1-5	few	.	TGTGCCAGCAGCCAGGCGGGGGCCCAGCATTTT	CASSQAGAQHF
16	TRBV27	TRBJ2-1	.	TRBD2	TGTGCCAGCAGTCCACCCCTAGCGGGGGGGGTCTATGAGCAGTTCTTC	CASSPPLAGGVYEQFF
15	TRBV6-6	TRBJ2-7	.	.	TGTGCCAGCAGGGAAGGTGCCAGGGGAAACTACGAGCAGTACTTC	CASREGARGNYEQYF